Listed below are T cell receptor beta chains from one sample, sequenced in a study of T cells after yellow fever vaccination. TCRdb ran MiXCR on the 5' RACE reads and lists one entry per CDR3 protein. The sample contains hundreds of thousands of distinct CDR3 sequences, roughly 3.9% of which appear only once. The sample consisted of PBMCs, taken 5 days after the yellow fever booster vaccination. Receptor source: a man aged 18-30 years who received the YFV17D yellow fever vaccine. Both conserved end residues are part of each CDR3. D genes are given only for firm matches. Clone size is given for some rows only: seen once, a few or many times, or a class if the clone is expanded.

clone size,D gene,J gene,V gene,CDR3 length,CDR3 DNA,CDR3 protein
many,NA,TRBJ2-6,TRBV12-3/TRBV12-4,13,TGTGCCAGCAGTCTATCTGGGGCCAACGTCCTGACTTTC,CASSLSGANVLTF
NA,TRBD1,TRBJ1-2,TRBV9,13,TGTGCCAGCAGCGTAGAACAGGGGTATGGCTACACCTTC,CASSVEQGYGYTF
NA,NA,TRBJ2-5,TRBV4-2,13,TGTGCCAGCAGCCAAGAATATGGGCGAGACCAGTACTTC,CASSQEYGRDQYF
many,NA,TRBJ2-1,TRBV7-9,11,TGTGCCAGCGCTAGGGTTGATGAGCAGTTCTTC,CASARVDEQFF
NA,TRBD1,TRBJ1-5,TRBV4-3,13,TGCGCCAGCAGCCCTACAGGGGTTCAGCCCCAGCATTTT,CASSPTGVQPQHF
few,TRBD1,TRBJ1-1,TRBV24-1,14,TGTGCCACCAGTGATTCCGACAGGGCCACTGAAGCTTTCTTT,CATSDSDRATEAFF
NA,NA,TRBJ2-5,TRBV10-3,15,TGTGCCATCAGTGACTCCACAGGGCCTGGAGAGACCCAGTACTTC,CAISDSTGPGETQYF
NA,TRBD2,TRBJ2-3,TRBV7-2,16,TGTGCCAGCAGCTTAACCGGGACTAGCGGGGTGGATACGCAGTATTTT,CASSLTGTSGVDTQYF
few,NA,TRBJ1-4,TRBV2,14,TGTGCCAGCGGGGAGGTCTCAACTAATGAAAAACTGTTTTTT,CASGEVSTNEKLFF
NA,TRBD1,TRBJ2-2,TRBV14,18,TGTGCCAGCAGCCACCAAACCTGGGACAGAGCGAACACCGGGGAGCTGTTTTTT,CASSHQTWDRANTGELFF
many,NA,TRBJ1-4,TRBV7-2,17,TGTGCCAGCAGCCCCCGCCCCATTTATGCAACTAATGAAAAACTGTTTTTT,CASSPRPIYATNEKLFF
many,TRBD1,TRBJ1-2,TRBV6-5,14,TGTGCCAGCCGTCCGGACAGGGCCCGCCGAGGCTACACCTTC,CASRPDRARRGYTF
NA,TRBD1,TRBJ1-6,TRBV5-1,14,TGCGCCAGCAGCTCCGGACAGGTGGATTCACCCCTCCACTTT,CASSSGQVDSPLHF
few,NA,TRBJ1-1,TRBV7-2,13,TGTGCCAGCAGCTTAAGCTCCACCGCGGGGGCTTTCTTT,CASSLSSTAGAFF
many,NA,TRBJ2-4,TRBV7-3,17,TGTGCCAGCAGCTTAAACGCGGCAGAAGGGCCCCTAAACATTCAGTACTTC,CASSLNAAEGPLNIQYF
many,TRBD1,TRBJ2-3,TRBV7-3,17,TGTGCCAGCAGCTTAAACGCAGGGGGCGCCGGCACAGATACGCAGTATTTT,CASSLNAGGAGTDTQYF
NA,TRBD1,TRBJ2-3,TRBV19,14,TGTGCCAGTAGTATCTTCCAGGGGGCAGATACGCAGTATTTT,CASSIFQGADTQYF
NA,NA,TRBJ2-5,TRBV5-4,14,TGTGCCAGCAGCTTGAGGCCAGCGGGTGAGACCCAGTACTTC,CASSLRPAGETQYF
NA,TRBD2,TRBJ2-2,TRBV18,16,TGTGCCAGCTCACCTCTAGCGGGGATGAACACCGGGGAGCTGTTTTTT,CASSPLAGMNTGELFF
few,TRBD1,TRBJ2-5,TRBV7-9,17,TGTGCCAGCAGCTTAGCGTTCGGGACAGGGAGCCAAGAGACCCAGTACTTC,CASSLAFGTGSQETQYF
few,NA,TRBJ2-3,TRBV19,13,TGTGCCAGTAGTATCCCGCGGGCGGATACGCAGTATTTT,CASSIPRADTQYF
few,NA,TRBJ2-5,TRBV5-1,15,TGCGCCAGCAGCTTGGAGGTCAGGGGCCAAGAGACCCAGTACTTC,CASSLEVRGQETQYF
many,TRBD1,TRBJ2-5,TRBV6-5,16,TGTGCCAGCAGTAGAACCGAAGGGACAGGTCAAGAGACCCAGTACTTC,CASSRTEGTGQETQYF
NA,NA,TRBJ2-3,TRBV30,12,TGTGCCTGGAGTGTAGGGGGGGATACGCAGTATTTT,CAWSVGGDTQYF
NA,NA,TRBJ2-3,TRBV10-3,16,TGTGCCATCAGTGAGAGACGGGGGGCCGGCACAGATACGCAGTATTTT,CAISERRGAGTDTQYF
NA,TRBD2,TRBJ2-7,TRBV4-3,16,TGCGCCAGCAGCCAAGATCTCGGGGGGAGCTCCTACGAGCAGTACTTC,CASSQDLGGSSYEQYF
NA,TRBD1,TRBJ1-6,TRBV7-2,18,TGTGCCAGCAGCTTAGTCGGACAGGGGTCTAGCTCGAGCTCACCCCTCCACTTT,CASSLVGQGSSSSSPLHF
few,NA,TRBJ1-2,TRBV5-5,15,TGTGCCAGCAGCCCAGAAACGCGATATTATGAAGGCTACACCTTC,CASSPETRYYEGYTF
NA,NA,TRBJ1-1,TRBV20-1,11,TGCAGTGCTTACCTGAACACTGAAGCTTTCTTT,CSAYLNTEAFF